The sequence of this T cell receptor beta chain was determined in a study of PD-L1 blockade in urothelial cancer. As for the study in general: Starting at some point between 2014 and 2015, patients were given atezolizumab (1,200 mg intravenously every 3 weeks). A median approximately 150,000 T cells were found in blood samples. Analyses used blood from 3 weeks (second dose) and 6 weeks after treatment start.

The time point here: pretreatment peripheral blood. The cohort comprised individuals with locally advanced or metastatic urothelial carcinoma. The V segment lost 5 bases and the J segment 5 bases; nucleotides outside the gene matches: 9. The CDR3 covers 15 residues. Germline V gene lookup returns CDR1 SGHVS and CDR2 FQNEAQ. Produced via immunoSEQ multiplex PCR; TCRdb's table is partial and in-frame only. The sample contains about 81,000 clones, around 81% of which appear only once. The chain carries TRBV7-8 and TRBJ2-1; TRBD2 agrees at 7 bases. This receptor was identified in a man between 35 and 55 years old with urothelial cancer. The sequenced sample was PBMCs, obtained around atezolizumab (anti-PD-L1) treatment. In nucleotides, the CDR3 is TGTGCCAGCAGCCCGGGAGCGGGACCGAACAATGAGCAGTTCTTC. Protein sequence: CASSPGAGPNNEQFF. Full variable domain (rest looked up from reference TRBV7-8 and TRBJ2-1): GAGVSQSPRYKVAKRGQDVALRCDPISGHVSLFWYQQALGQGPEFLTYFQNEAQLDKSGLPSDRFFAERPEGSVSTLKIQRTQQEDSAVYLCASSPGAGPNNEQFFGPGTRLTVL.